This T cell receptor beta chain was recovered during a study of CD8 T cells in ankylosing spondylitis. The study's findings and limits: With a CD8+ phenotype, disease-linked clones were relatively rare in peripheral blood. Significant enrichment of disease-linked clones was reportedly seen in matched ankylosing spondylitis synovial fluid. Characteristic, it appeared, of ankylosing spondylitis blood was a TCR beta motif of eight highly homologous variants.

Quantitative barcoded 5'-RACE was used to prepare TCR beta libraries. TCRdb processed the 5' RACE reads anew with MiXCR; each CDR3 protein has one entry. Among 500,000 to 550,000 distinct CDR3 sequences listed, roughly 13% were seen once. The V and J ends lost 0 bases and 9 bases respectively, with 15 bases between them. CDR1 is DFQATT, CDR2 SNEGSKA, per germline (reference sequence). The CDR3 has 14 amino acids. The table lists this clonotype with a few counts. The antigen remains undetermined. V usage is TRBV20-1 and J usage is TRBJ2-1; D remains ambiguous. Sample: blood, either unsorted or a sorted T cell fraction (not recorded which). The origin of this receptor is a male donor with ankylosing spondylitis. CDR3 residues: CSARDPSGVGEQFF. CDR3 DNA sequence: TGCAGTGCTAGAGATCCGTCTGGGGTTGGTGAGCAGTTCTTC.